Sequencing of this T cell receptor beta chain was carried out in a study of T cells in narcolepsy. About the study: Enrolled donors included narcolepsy type 1 or type 2 patients and healthy controls.

Libraries were prepared by immunoSEQ multiplex PCR; TCRdb keeps only in-frame clonotypes and omits some of them. The sample records around 30,000 clones, approximately 77% being singletons. V was shortened by 0 bases and J by 5 bases, with 7 bases between the two germline ends. The CDR3 loop spans 13 amino acids. Germline loops: CDR1 MNHEY, CDR2 SVGAGI. The chain joins TRBV6-5 to TRBJ2-5, with D uncertain. The sequence came from a human donor in good health. The sample comprised memory (CD45RA-) CD4+ T cells from blood. CDR3 amino acids: CASSYSYEETQYF. The CDR3 DNA is TGTGCCAGCAGTTACTCGTACGAGGAGACCCAGTACTTC.